The rows below give T cell receptor beta chains drawn from one sample of a study of CXCR3-negative and CXCR3-positive naive CD8 T cells. TCRdb reprocessed the 5' RACE reads and reports one entry per CDR3 protein, with no DNA. Its clone listing holds tens of thousands of distinct CDR3 sequences. The sequenced material came from naive CXCR3- CD8+ T cells from blood. Receptor source: a human donor in good health. Some clones in this sample may be carry-over from other donors' samples. CDR3s include the opening cysteine and the closing phenylalanine or tryptophan. Only part of the rows carry a size: once, few, many, or a class if the clone is expanded.

>TRBJ1-5|-|TRBV20-1
CSARGGGAQGGNQPQHF
>TRBJ2-7|-|TRBV29-1
CSVGTSGSYEQYF
>TRBJ1-1|-|TRBV6-4
CASSDLGGLAFF
>TRBJ2-2|-|TRBV28
CASLAFGLAGARNTGELFF
>TRBJ2-7|-|TRBV4-1
CASNLDYEQYF
>TRBJ2-3|-|TRBV7-9
CASSDRVPDTQYF
>TRBJ2-3|-|TRBV14
CASSPRLSRDTQYF
>TRBJ2-7|-|TRBV12-3/TRBV12-4
CASSPDRGWGEQYF
>TRBJ2-2|-|TRBV5-7
CASSLDRRRTNTGELFF
>TRBJ1-6|-|TRBV6-1
CASEQGEVSPLHF
>TRBJ1-5|-|TRBV30
CAWSEQGYNQPQHF
>TRBJ2-3|-|TRBV28
CASSLRQGTDTQYF
>TRBJ2-5|-|TRBV29-1
CSATTRIETQYF
>TRBJ2-5|-|TRBV28
CASRPGRTQYF
>TRBJ2-2|-|TRBV28
CASRPTSGATGELFF
>TRBJ2-2|-|TRBV4-1
CASSQVGTGGTTNTGELFF
>TRBJ2-2|-|TRBV27
CASSLSRAGELFF
>TRBJ1-1|-|TRBV3-1
CASSSWDSRPEAFF
>TRBJ2-7|-|TRBV4-1
CASSQEPPGHNEQYF
>TRBJ1-1|-|TRBV6-2/TRBV6-3
CASSTTGEAFF
>TRBJ2-1|-|TRBV6-2/TRBV6-3
CASSYVPAGTFYNEQFF
>TRBJ2-5|-|TRBV14
CASSQGRGAAETQYF
>TRBJ1-1|-|TRBV6-4
CASTPGDTPTEAFF
>TRBJ2-2|-|TRBV19
CASSTSSAGELFF
>TRBJ2-4|-|TRBV27
CASSGHAENIQYF
>TRBJ2-7|-|TRBV7-9
CASSLGPSGSTYEQYF
>TRBJ2-3|-|TRBV5-4
CATTTRSSPDTQYF
>TRBJ1-2|-|TRBV21-1
CASSKDSGDSLYGYTF
>TRBJ2-3|-|TRBV29-1
CSVSEMSGTDTQYF
>TRBJ2-7|-|TRBV2
CASRGTAYYEQYF
>TRBJ2-3|-|TRBV5-1
CASSLPGEDDTQYF
>TRBJ1-2|medium-sized|TRBV6-2/TRBV6-3
CASRDSGAYGYTF
>TRBJ1-2|-|TRBV29-1
CSVEGRGGYGYTF
>TRBJ2-5|-|TRBV6-5
CASSALDRAQETQYF
>TRBJ1-1|-|TRBV12-3/TRBV12-4
CASIQGRTEAFF
>TRBJ2-2|-|TRBV23-1
CASDRDSWNTGELFF
>TRBJ1-3|-|TRBV12-3/TRBV12-4
CASSSGNSGNTIYF
>TRBJ2-1|-|TRBV6-5
CASSSEAGAGANNEQFF
>TRBJ1-6|-|TRBV12-3/TRBV12-4
CASSFGNDFSPLHF
>TRBJ1-2|-|TRBV29-1
CSVGATYYGYTF